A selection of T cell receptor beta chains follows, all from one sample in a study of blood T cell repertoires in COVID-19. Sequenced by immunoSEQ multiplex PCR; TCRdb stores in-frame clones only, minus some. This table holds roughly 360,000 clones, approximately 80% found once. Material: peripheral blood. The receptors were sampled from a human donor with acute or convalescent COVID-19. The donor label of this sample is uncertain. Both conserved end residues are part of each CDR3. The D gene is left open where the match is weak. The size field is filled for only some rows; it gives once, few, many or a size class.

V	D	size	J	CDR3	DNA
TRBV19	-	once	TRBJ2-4	CASSGGYGKNIQYF	TGTGCCAGTAGTGGAGGGTATGGCAAAAACATTCAGTACTTC
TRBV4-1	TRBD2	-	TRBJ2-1	CASSQVPAGYYNEQFF	TGCGCCAGCAGCCAAGTACCAGCGGGATATTACAATGAGCAGTTCTTC
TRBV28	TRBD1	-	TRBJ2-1	CASSLWWTGRRSNEQFF	TGTGCCAGCAGTTTATGGTGGACAGGTCGAAGGAGCAATGAGCAGTTCTTC
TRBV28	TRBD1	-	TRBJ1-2	CASSLWGDRANYGYTF	TGTGCCAGCAGTTTATGGGGGGACAGGGCGAACTATGGCTACACCTTC
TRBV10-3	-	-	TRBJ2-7	CAISESEGGNEQYF	TGTGCCATCAGTGAGTCGGAAGGGGGAAACGAGCAGTACTTC
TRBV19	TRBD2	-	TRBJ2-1	CASSILAGPSYNEQFF	TGTGCCAGTAGTATCCTAGCGGGGCCCTCCTACAATGAGCAGTTCTTC
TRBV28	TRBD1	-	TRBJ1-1	CASSLRQGRAFF	TGTGCCAGCAGTTTAAGACAGGGGCGAGCTTTCTTT
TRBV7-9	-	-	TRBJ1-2	CASSLTKADGYTF	TGTGCCAGCAGTCTTACAAAGGCGGATGGCTACACCTTC
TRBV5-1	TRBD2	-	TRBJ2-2	CASSRLRGTSSPGELFF	TGCGCCAGCAGCCGCCTTCGAGGGACTAGCTCCCCCGGGGAGCTGTTTTTT
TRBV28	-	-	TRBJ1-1	CASSLEASPWPGNTEAFF	TGTGCCAGCAGTTTAGAGGCTTCACCGTGGCCCGGGAACACTGAAGCTTTCTTT
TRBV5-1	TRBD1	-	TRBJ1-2	CASSIGTGGNYGYTF	TGCGCCAGCAGCATCGGGACAGGGGGCAACTATGGCTACACCTTC
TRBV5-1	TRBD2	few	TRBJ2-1	CASSLEASGMVEQFF	TGCGCCAGCAGCTTGGAGGCTAGCGGGATGGTTGAGCAGTTCTTC
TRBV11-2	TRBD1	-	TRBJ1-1	CASSRATGVNTEAFF	TGTGCCAGCAGCAGAGCGACAGGGGTGAACACTGAAGCTTTCTTT
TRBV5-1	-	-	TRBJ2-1	CASSLVSYTAGPRSYNEQFF	TGCGCCAGCAGCTTGGTTTCTTACACTGCGGGCCCCCGCTCCTACAATGAGCAGTTCTTC
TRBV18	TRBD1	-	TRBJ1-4	CASSQGTATYEKLFF	TGTGCCAGCTCACAGGGGACAGCAACGTATGAAAAACTGTTTTTT
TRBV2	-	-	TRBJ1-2	CASSRDSDGYTF	TGTGCCAGCAGCCGGGACTCTGATGGCTACACCTTC
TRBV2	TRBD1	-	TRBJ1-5	CASSELTGAIQPQHF	TGTGCCAGCAGTGAATTGACAGGGGCCATTCAGCCCCAGCATTTT
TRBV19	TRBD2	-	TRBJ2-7	CASSIVAGTYEQYF	TGTGCCAGTAGTATTGTAGCGGGAACATACGAGCAGTACTTC
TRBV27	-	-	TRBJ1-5	CASSFGGAGGNQPQHF	TGTGCCAGCAGTTTCGGAGGGGCCGGGGGCAATCAGCCCCAGCATTTT
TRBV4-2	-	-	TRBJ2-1	CASSQQPLATAEQFF	TGTGCCAGCAGCCAACAACCCTTAGCGACGGCGGAGCAGTTCTTC
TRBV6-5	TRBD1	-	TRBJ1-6	CASVTGDYNSPLHF	TGTGCCAGCGTTACAGGGGACTATAATTCACCCCTCCACTTT
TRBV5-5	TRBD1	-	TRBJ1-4	CASSLELGGAANEKLFF	TGTGCCAGCAGCTTGGAACTAGGGGGCGCGGCTAATGAAAAACTGTTTTTT
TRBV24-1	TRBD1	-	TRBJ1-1	CARGTGIGGTEAFF	TGTGCTCGAGGGACAGGGATAGGGGGAACTGAAGCTTTCTTT
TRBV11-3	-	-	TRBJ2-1	CASSLGAGRYEQFF	TGTGCCAGCAGCTTAGGGGCGGGAAGGTATGAGCAGTTCTTC
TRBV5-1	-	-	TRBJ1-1	CASSLDLGGYTEAFF	TGCGCCAGCAGCTTGGATCTGGGGGGGTACACTGAAGCTTTCTTT
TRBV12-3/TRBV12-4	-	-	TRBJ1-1	CASRGAMNTEAFF	TGTGCCAGCAGGGGGGCCATGAACACTGAAGCTTTCTTT
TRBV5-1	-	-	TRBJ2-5	CASSLERGRWETQYF	TGCGCCAGCAGCTTGGAGCGTGGGAGATGGGAGACCCAGTACTTC
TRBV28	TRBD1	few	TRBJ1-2	CASSWDSAGTNYGYTF	TGTGCCAGCAGTTGGGACAGCGCGGGTACTAACTATGGCTACACCTTC
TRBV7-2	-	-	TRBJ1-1	CASSLGDRLNTEAFF	TGTGCCAGCAGCTTAGGAGACAGGTTGAACACTGAAGCTTTCTTT
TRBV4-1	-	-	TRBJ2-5	CASSQWGERRETQYF	TGCGCCAGCAGCCAATGGGGGGAACGTAGGGAGACCCAGTACTTC
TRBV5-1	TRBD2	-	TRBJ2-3	CASSLLAGTGIDTQYF	TGCGCCAGCAGCCTGCTAGCGGGGACGGGGATTGATACGCAGTATTTT
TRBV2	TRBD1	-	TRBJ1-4	CASSEEGARNEKLFF	TGTGCCAGCAGTGAAGAGGGGGCTCGGAATGAAAAACTGTTTTTT
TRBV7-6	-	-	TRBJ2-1	CASSLADEQFF	TGTGCCAGCAGCTTAGCCGATGAGCAGTTCTTC
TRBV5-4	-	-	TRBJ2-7	CASSYGGLVFYEQYF	TGTGCCAGCAGCTACGGGGGGCTGGTCTTCTACGAGCAGTACTTC
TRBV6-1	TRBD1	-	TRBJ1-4	CASSARDRGPANEKLFF	TGTGCCAGCAGTGCCCGGGACAGGGGGCCAGCTAATGAAAAACTGTTTTTT
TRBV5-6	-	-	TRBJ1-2	CASSLGAHLSYYGYTF	TGTGCCAGCAGCCTAGGGGCTCACCTCAGCTACTATGGCTACACCTTC
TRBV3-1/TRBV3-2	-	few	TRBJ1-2	CASSLTAFGYTF	TGTGCCAGCAGCCTAACAGCTTTTGGCTACACCTTC
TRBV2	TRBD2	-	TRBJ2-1	CASRASGRGNEQFF	TGTGCCTCCAGGGCTAGCGGGAGAGGGAATGAGCAGTTCTTC
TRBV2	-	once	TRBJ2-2	CASSSTNLSTGELFF	TGTGCCAGCAGTTCGACTAATCTATCCACCGGGGAGCTGTTTTTT
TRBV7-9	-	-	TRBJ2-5	CASSFGQLTQETQYF	TGTGCCAGCAGCTTCGGACAGTTAACCCAAGAGACCCAGTACTTC
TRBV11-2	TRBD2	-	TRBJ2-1	CASSLVAGGQGEQFF	TGTGCCAGCAGCTTAGTGGCGGGGGGGCAGGGTGAGCAGTTCTTC
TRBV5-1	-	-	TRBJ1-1	CASSWDLNTEAFF	TGCGCCAGCAGCTGGGACTTAAACACTGAAGCTTTCTTT
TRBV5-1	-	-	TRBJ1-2	CASSLAANYGYTF	TGCGCCAGCAGCTTGGCTGCTAACTATGGCTACACCTTC
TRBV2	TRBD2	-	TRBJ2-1	CASSRTSGGRYEQFF	TGTGCCAGCAGTAGGACTAGCGGGGGCAGATACGAGCAGTTCTTC
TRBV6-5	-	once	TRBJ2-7	CASILAGVEEQYF	TGTGCCAGCATTCTGGCAGGGGTGGAGGAGCAGTACTTC
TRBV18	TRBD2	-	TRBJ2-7	CASSRSGTSVRASSYEQYF	TGTGCCAGCTCAAGGTCCGGGACTAGCGTTCGAGCCAGCTCCTACGAGCAGTACTTC
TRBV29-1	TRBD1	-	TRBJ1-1	CSVLDRPNTEAFF	TGCAGCGTTCTGGACAGGCCGAACACTGAAGCTTTCTTT
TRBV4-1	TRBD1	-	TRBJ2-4	CASSHREQGRDIQYF	TGCGCCAGCAGCCACCGCGAACAGGGGCGGGACATTCAGTACTTC
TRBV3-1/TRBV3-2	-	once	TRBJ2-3	CASSRTGGTSGGGTDTQYF	TGTGCCAGCAGCAGGACAGGGGGAACTAGCGGGGGAGGCACAGATACGCAGTATTTT
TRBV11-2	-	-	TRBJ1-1	CASSLGGFTTEAFF	TGTGCCAGCAGCTTAGGAGGGTTTACGACTGAAGCTTTCTTT
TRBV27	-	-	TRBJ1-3	CASRRQDENTIYF	TGTGCCAGCAGGAGACAGGATGAAAACACCATATATTTT
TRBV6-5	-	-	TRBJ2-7	CASSTRGYEQYF	TGTGCCAGCAGTACCAGGGGCTACGAGCAGTACTTC
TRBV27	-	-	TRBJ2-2	CASSFDLPGPGNTGELFF	TGTGCCAGCAGTTTTGACCTACCAGGGCCCGGTAACACCGGGGAGCTGTTTTTT
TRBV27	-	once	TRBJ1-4	CASSLSPSPAEGKLFF	TGTGCCAGCAGTTTATCACCCTCTCCCGCAGAGGGAAAACTGTTTTTT
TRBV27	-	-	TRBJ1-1	CASSRQHLNTEAFF	TGTGCCAGCAGTCGACAGCATTTGAACACTGAAGCTTTCTTT
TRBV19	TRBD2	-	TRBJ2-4	CASSGRGELAKNIQYF	TGTGCCAGTAGTGGGCGGGGGGAACTAGCCAAAAACATTCAGTACTTC
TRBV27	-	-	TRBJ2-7	CASRDTGTEQYF	TGTGCCAGCAGGGATACAGGTACTGAGCAGTACTTC
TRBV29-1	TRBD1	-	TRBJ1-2	CSVGETGGDYGYTF	TGCAGCGTGGGGGAGACAGGGGGCGACTATGGCTACACCTTC